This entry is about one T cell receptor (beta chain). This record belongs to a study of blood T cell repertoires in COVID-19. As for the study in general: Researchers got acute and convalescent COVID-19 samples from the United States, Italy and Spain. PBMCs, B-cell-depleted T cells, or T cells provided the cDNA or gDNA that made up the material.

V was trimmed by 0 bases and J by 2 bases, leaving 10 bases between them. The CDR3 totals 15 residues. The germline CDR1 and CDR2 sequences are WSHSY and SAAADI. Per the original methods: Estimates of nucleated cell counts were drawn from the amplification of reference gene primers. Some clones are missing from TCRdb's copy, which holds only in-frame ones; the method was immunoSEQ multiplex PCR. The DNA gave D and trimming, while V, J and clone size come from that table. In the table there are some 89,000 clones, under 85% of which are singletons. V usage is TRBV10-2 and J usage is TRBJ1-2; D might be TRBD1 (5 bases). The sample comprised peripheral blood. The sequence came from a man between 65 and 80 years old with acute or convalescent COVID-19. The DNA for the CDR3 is TGCGCCAGCAGTGAGTCGAAGGGGCTGAACTATGGCTACACCTTC. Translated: CASSESKGLNYGYTF.